Below, 18 T cell receptor beta chains from the same sample are listed, as sequenced in a study of blood T cell repertoires in COVID-19. Profiled with immunoSEQ multiplex PCR; TCRdb holds only in-frame clones, not every one. The sample contains roughly 48,000 clones, 88% of which appear only once. Sequencing used peripheral blood. Every receptor here comes from a human donor in a cohort sampled during active COVID-19.

This chain links TRBV19 with TRBJ2-5; 8 nucleotides agree with TRBD1. With 4 bases clipped from V and 5 bases from J, the junction kept 6 bases outside the gene matches. In germline, CDR1 is LNHDA, CDR2 SQIVND (reference sequence). The CDR3 totals 14 residues. CDR3 amino acids: CASSRQGASETQYF. The CDR3 DNA follows: TGTGCCAGTAGTAGGCAGGGGGCTTCCGAGACCCAGTACTTC.

The rearrangement joins TRBV4-1 to TRBJ1-1; D is unresolved. The V and J ends lost 4 bases and 3 bases respectively, with 9 bases between them. CDR1 MGHRA and CDR2 YSYEKL come from the germline V gene. This CDR3 region has 13 residues. CDR3 coding DNA: TGCGCCAGCAGCCTCAGGCGATACACTGAAGCTTTCTTT. This encodes CASSLRRYTEAFF.

This chain connects TRBV12-3 or TRBV12-4 to TRBJ1-1; D ambiguous. CDR3 length: 13 residues. Trimming pared 4 bases from V and 6 bases from J, leaving 12 bases between. CDR3 sequence: CASSSDLAAEAFF. Written as DNA, the CDR3 is TGTGCCAGCAGTTCCGACCTCGCGGCTGAAGCTTTCTTT.

The chain couples TRBV5-4 to TRBJ2-3; D is possibly TRBD2 (6 bases). V lost 6 bases, J lost 4 bases, and 15 bases lay in between. From germline, CDR1 is SGHNT and CDR2 YYREEE (reference sequence). The CDR3 runs to 14 residues. CDR3 region: CASMEGRRPDTQYF. The CDR3 region has the DNA TGTGCCAGCATGGAGGGACGCCGGCCAGATACGCAGTATTTT.

This chain uses TRBV6-6 with TRBJ1-2; the D is unclear. Between the trimmed V and J ends, which lost 4 bases and 2 bases, there was a span of 8 bases. The CDR3 has 13 residues. Germline V gene data show CDR1 as MNHNY and CDR2 as SVGAGI (reference sequence). The CDR3 nucleotides read TGTGCCAGCAGTTCGGGTGGCAACTATGGCTACACCTTC. Translation: CASSSGGNYGYTF.

The chain is built from TRBV19 and TRBJ2-4, with TRBD1 matching over 7 bases. V was clipped by 8 bases and J by 0 bases; unmatched bases: 1. This CDR3 contains 13 residues. CDR1 is LNHDA, CDR2 SQIVND, per germline (reference sequence). This CDR3 reads CASGDRAKNIQYF. The CDR3 coding sequence is TGTGCCAGTGGGGACAGAGCCAAAAACATTCAGTACTTC. The complete variable domain, with remaining parts taken from reference TRBV19 and TRBJ2-4, reads DGGITQSPKYLFRKEGQNVTLSCEQNLNHDAMYWYRQDPGQGLRLIYYSQIVNDFQKGDIAEGYSVSREKKESFPLTVTSAQKNPTAFYLCASGDRAKNIQYFGAGTRLSVL.

V gene TRBV10-3 combines with J gene TRBJ1-1; a possible D gene is TRBD1 (6 bases). V dropped 6 bases and J dropped 4 bases, with 15 bases sitting between them. The CDR3 has 14 residues. The germline V gene has CDR1 ENHRY and CDR2 SYGVKD. The DNA of the CDR3 is TGTGCCATCAGGGCACAGGGAGGGAGCACTGAAGCTTTCTTT. It specifies CAIRAQGGSTEAFF.

With regard to this clone: This sample also contains other DNA sequences that code for the same CDR3. Here the CDR3 DNA reads TGCGCCAGCAGCCAAGACTGGGGAGGCAAAAACATTCAGTACTTC. Its translation is CASSQDWGGKNIQYF. The chain links TRBV4-3 to TRBJ2-4; D is possibly TRBD2 (6 bases). V lost 0 bases, J lost 3 bases, and 9 bases lay in between. The CDR3 extends over 15 amino acids. CDR1 and CDR2 (germline): LGHNA, YSLEER.

The V call is TRBV25-1, the J call TRBJ2-5, with a tentative D call TRBD1 (6 bases). Looked up from germline, CDR1 is MGHDK and CDR2 is SYGVNS. The CDR3 sequence is 15 residues long. V dropped 2 bases and J dropped 2 bases, with 12 bases sitting between them. The CDR3 nucleotides read TGTGCCAGCAGTGAAGGACAGCTGGAGCAAGAGACCCAGTACTTC. This codes for CASSEGQLEQETQYF.

The chain couples TRBV4-1 to TRBJ1-6; 7 bases align to TRBD1. The trim removed 5 bases at V and 7 bases at J, leaving 5 bases unmatched. CDR1 and CDR2 (germline): MGHRA, YSYEKL. This CDR3 contains 14 residues. This chain's CDR3 is CASSFDRDNSPLHF. The DNA of the CDR3 is TGCGCCAGCAGCTTTGACAGGGACAATTCACCCCTCCACTTT.

This chain connects TRBV3-1 (or the pseudogene TRBV3-2) to TRBJ2-7; TRBD2 is a possible D gene (6 bases). The CDR3 has 14 amino acids. The germline V gene has CDR1 LGHDT and CDR2 YNNKEL (reference sequence). V dropped 4 bases and J dropped 3 bases, with 13 bases sitting between them. For the CDR3, the DNA is TGTGCCAGCAGCCGGAGGGGATCCCTCTACGAGCAGTACTTC. This codes for CASSRRGSLYEQYF.

The chain carries TRBV6-5 and TRBJ1-3; 7 bases agree with TRBD1. Germline lookup yields CDR1 MNHEY and CDR2 SVGAGI. The CDR3 loop spans 15 amino acids. With V trimmed by 10 bases and J by 4 bases, 13 bases remained unmatched. CDR3 in amino acids: CATRSDRRTGNTIYF. CDR3 DNA sequence: TGTGCCACCCGATCGGACAGGCGAACCGGAAACACCATATATTTT.

This clone showed up just once. The genes are TRBV19 and TRBJ1-2; possibly TRBD1 for D (6 bases). V was shortened by 6 bases and J by 6 bases, with 20 bases between the two germline ends. CDR3 length equals 15 residues. The germline CDR1 and CDR2 sequences are LNHDA and SQIVND (reference sequence). The DNA of the CDR3 is TGTGCCAGTAGAAACCTTCCACAGGGTACCGATGGCTACACCTTC. It is translated as CASRNLPQGTDGYTF. Variable domain in full (rest from reference TRBV19 and TRBJ1-2): DGGITQSPKYLFRKEGQNVTLSCEQNLNHDAMYWYRQDPGQGLRLIYYSQIVNDFQKGDIAEGYSVSREKKESFPLTVTSAQKNPTAFYLCASRNLPQGTDGYTFGSGTRLTVV.

This chain uses TRBV12-3 or TRBV12-4 with TRBJ2-1; no definite D call. This CDR3 is 13 amino acids long. V was cut by 3 bases and J by 2 bases, with 5 bases left in between. The CDR3 DNA reads TGTGCCAGCAGTTTTGCGACCTACAATGAGCAGTTCTTC. Its translation is CASSFATYNEQFF.

The chain employs TRBV7-2 and TRBJ2-7; 12 bases line up with TRBD1. The length of the CDR3 is 17 residues. V dropped 1 base and J dropped 6; count of bases not matched to a gene: 10. From germline, CDR1 is SGHTA and CDR2 FQGNSA. In DNA form, the CDR3 reads TGTGCCAGCAGCTTAGAGCCGGGACAGGGGGCGCAAGGCGAGCAGTACTTC. Translating gives CASSLEPGQGAQGEQYF.

The V and J genes are TRBV18 and TRBJ2-6, with D hard to call. This CDR3 has 15 residues. The ends were cut back, 0 bases at V and 4 bases at J, with 7 bases in the middle. CDR1 KGHSH and CDR2 LQKENI come from the germline V gene. The CDR3 DNA is TGTGCCAGCTCACCACCGTCGTTGGGGGCCAACGTCCTGACTTTC. As protein: CASSPPSLGANVLTF.

This chain connects TRBV12-3 or TRBV12-4 to TRBJ2-5; TRBD1 aligns across 7 bases. V lost 8 bases to trimming and J lost 5 bases; unmatched junction nucleotides: 5. This CDR3 is built from 12 residues. CDR3 in DNA: TGTGCCAGCCGTACAGGGGTCGAGACCCAGTACTTC. Residues: CASRTGVETQYF.

The chain uses TRBV18 and TRBJ1-2; TRBD1 might be the D (6 bases). Trimming took 4 bases from V and 4 from J, leaving 10 bases between them. CDR1 and CDR2 (germline): KGHSH, LQKENI. The CDR3 has 13 amino acids. The CDR3 loop reads CASSQQGGYGYTF. In nucleotides, the CDR3 is TGTGCCAGCTCACAACAGGGTGGCTATGGCTACACCTTC.